These 30 T cell receptor beta chains were all obtained from the same sample, sequenced in a study of sequential checkpoint blockade in melanoma. Method: immunoSEQ multiplex PCR; TCRdb's copy keeps in-frame clones and lacks some. This sample has more than 25,000 clones, with roughly 80% found just once. The sample's treatment: randomized to nivolumab then ipilimumab (arm A) or the reverse (arm B). Material: CD8+ T cells sorted from blood (inferred from file names), obtained from a patient given nivolumab and ipilimumab in sequence. The receptors come from a human donor with melanoma.

The V and J genes are TRBV6-5 and TRBJ1-2; D uncertain. CDR1 is MNHEY, CDR2 SVGAGI, per germline. The V end was cut by 6 bases, the J end by 4 bases, with 15 bases between. The CDR3 length is 14 residues. The CDR3 sequence is CASRSPGFGYGYTF. CDR3 in DNA: TGTGCCAGCAGGTCCCCGGGGTTCGGCTATGGCTACACCTTC.

V usage is TRBV10-3 and J usage is TRBJ1-2; D is possibly TRBD1 (6 bases). CDR1 and CDR2 (germline): ENHRY, SYGVKD. The CDR3 length is 13 residues. Trimming cost V 3 bases and J 8 bases, with 13 bases left between them. The CDR3, as DNA: TGTGCCATCAGTGATGGGGGCGCGTGGGGCTACACCTTC. Translation gives CAISDGGAWGYTF.

CDR3 coding DNA: TGTGCCAGTCAACCCTTGGGAGACACAGATACGCAGTATTTT. As protein: CASQPLGDTDTQYF. V and J are TRBV27 and TRBJ2-3; possibly TRBD2 for D (5 bases). Germline V gene lookup returns CDR1 MNHEY and CDR2 SMNVEV (reference sequence). The germline V and J ends were trimmed by 9 bases and 2 bases, with 15 bases remaining between them. CDR3 size: 14 residues.

CDR3 coding DNA: TGCGCCAGCAGCTTGGATACTTTCGCAAAGCTTAACTATGGCTACACCTTC. Its translation is CASSLDTFAKLNYGYTF. The chain couples TRBV5-1 to TRBJ1-2; unclear D gene. The V end lost 0 bases, the J end lost 1 base, and 16 bases lay between the germline ends. Germline CDR1 SGHRS, CDR2 YFSETQ. The CDR3 length is 17 residues.

The chain couples TRBV5-1 to TRBJ2-1, with D perhaps matching TRBD1 (5 bases). V was cut by 0 bases and J by 5 bases, with 9 bases left in between. Germline assignment: CDR1 SGHRS and CDR2 YFSETQ. The CDR3 sequence is 14 residues long. In DNA form, the CDR3 reads TGCGCCAGCAGCTTGGCCCAGGGAAACAATGAGCAGTTCTTC. It is translated as CASSLAQGNNEQFF.

The V gene is TRBV14, the J gene TRBJ1-1, with D tentatively TRBD1 (6 bases). The CDR3 is 17 residues long. Germline CDR1 reads SGHDN; CDR2 reads FVKESK. V was shortened by 2 bases and J by 5 bases, with 21 bases between the two germline ends. CDR3 DNA sequence: TGTGCCAGCAGCCAACCCACCTGGACGACAGGACAAACTGAAGCTTTCTTT. It translates to CASSQPTWTTGQTEAFF. Based on the CDR3 plus reference TRBV14 and TRBJ1-1, the full variable domain is EAGVTQFPSHSVIEKGQTVTLRCDPISGHDNLYWYRRVMGKEIKFLLHFVKESKQDESGMPNNRFLAERTGGTYSTLKVQPAELEDSGVYFCASSQPTWTTGQTEAFFGQGTRLTVV.

The J gene is TRBJ1-1, the V gene TRBV30, with TRBD1 identical over 7 bases. CDR3 length: 13 residues. Trimming cost V 4 bases and J 1 base; bases outside gene matches: 3. Per germline, CDR1 GTSNPN and CDR2 SVGIG (reference sequence). As DNA, the CDR3 is TGTGCCTGGAACAGGGGAGGGAACACTGAAGCTTTCTTT. It yields the protein CAWNRGGNTEAFF.

V is TRBV6-6 and J is TRBJ2-7, with 8 bases identical to TRBD1. CDR1 is MNHNY and CDR2 is SVGAGI in the germline V gene (reference sequence). After removal of 7 bases from V and 6 bases from J, the junction contained 8 bases not matched to a gene. This CDR3 comprises 13 residues. CDR3 region: CASNTGQGVEQYF. The CDR3 bases are TGTGCCAGCAACACAGGACAGGGTGTCGAGCAGTACTTC.

CDR3 sequence: CASRALTGGHPDTQYF. CDR3 bases: TGTGCCAGCAGAGCCCTGACAGGGGGACATCCGGATACGCAGTATTTT. This chain links TRBV28 with TRBJ2-3, with 9 positions matching TRBD1. The germline CDR1 and CDR2 sequences are MDHEN and SYDVKM. V lost 6 bases to trimming and J lost 6 bases; unmatched junction nucleotides: 13. There are 16 residues in the CDR3.

The chain joins TRBV6-4 to TRBJ2-3; D is ambiguous. CDR1 is MRHNA, CDR2 SNTAGT, per germline. This CDR3 region has 14 residues. The V and J ends lost 2 bases and 0 bases respectively, with 6 bases between them. For the CDR3, the DNA is TGTGCCAGCAGTGACCAGGCCAGCACAGATACGCAGTATTTT. Its translation: CASSDQASTDTQYF.

The chain has TRBV27 and TRBJ2-7; D might be TRBD1 (6 bases). CDR1 is MNHEY and CDR2 is SMNVEV in the germline V gene (reference sequence). This CDR3 contains 14 residues. Trimming stripped 6 bases from V and 4 bases from J, with 16 bases between. The CDR3 spells CASSDSGVSYEQYF. The CDR3 bases are TGTGCCAGCAGCGACTCAGGGGTTAGTTACGAGCAGTACTTC.

The V and J genes are TRBV9 and TRBJ2-3; 8 bases match TRBD2. Germline assignment: CDR1 SGDLS and CDR2 YYNGEE. V trimming: 1 base; J trimming: 1 base; junction bases outside the gene matches: 5. This CDR3 has 16 amino acids. DNA of the CDR3: TGTGCCAGCAGCGTATTTGAGCGGGGGCGCACAGATACGCAGTATTTT. It yields the protein CASSVFERGRTDTQYF.

This clone came up once. The J gene is TRBJ2-7, the V gene TRBV11-2; 7 bases agree with TRBD1. The J segment lost 4 bases and the V segment lost 1 base, leaving 7 bases of the junction unmatched. CDR3 size: 15 residues. The germline CDR1 and CDR2 sequences are SGHAT and FQNNGV. For the CDR3, the DNA is TGTGCCAGCAGCTTAGGCCCCCAGGGGGTGTACGAGCAGTACTTC. It codes for CASSLGPQGVYEQYF.

This clone was counted only a few times. The chain couples TRBV5-1 to TRBJ2-5; D remains ambiguous. The CDR3 is made up of 11 amino acids. Per the germline V gene, CDR1 is SGHRS and CDR2 is YFSETQ. The ends were cut back, 2 bases at V and 4 bases at J, with 3 bases in the middle. The CDR3 region is CASSFGETQYF. The CDR3 nucleotides read TGCGCCAGCAGCTTCGGAGAGACCCAGTACTTC.

This clone was detected only once. This same CDR3 is encoded by further DNA sequences in the sample. The chain is built from TRBV30 and TRBJ2-2; 7 bases are shared with TRBD1. Trimming at V came to 5 bases and at J to 1 base, leaving 1 base not matched to a gene. Germline V gene data show CDR1 as GTSNPN and CDR2 as SVGIG (reference sequence). The CDR3 has 13 amino acids. CDR3 DNA: TGTGCCTGGGACAGGGTGAACACCGGGGAGCTGTTTTTT. This gives the protein CAWDRVNTGELFF.

V usage is TRBV19 and J usage is TRBJ1-1; TRBD1 matches 8 bases. V dropped 11 bases and J dropped 2; count of bases not matched to a gene: 7. Germline lookup yields CDR1 LNHDA and CDR2 SQIVND (reference sequence). The CDR3 is 13 residues long. CDR3 DNA: TGTGCCCCCTATGACAGGGGCAACACTGAAGCTTTCTTT. Residues: CAPYDRGNTEAFF.

The chain is built from TRBV15 and TRBJ2-3; perhaps TRBD1 as D (5 bases). This CDR3 is 13 amino acids long. V was clipped by 6 bases and J by 1 base, with 8 bases between them. Germline CDR1 is LNHNV and CDR2 is YYDKDF (reference sequence). The CDR3 DNA reads as TGTGCCACCAGGGGGCAGGGCACAGATACGCAGTATTTT. This encodes CATRGQGTDTQYF.

The rearrangement uses TRBV30 and TRBJ2-7, with D possibly matching TRBD2 (5 bases). Trimming shortened V by 1 base and J by 2 bases, and 9 bases separated the two germline ends. In germline, CDR1 is GTSNPN, CDR2 SVGIG (reference sequence). This CDR3 is 13 amino acids long. CDR3 sequence reads: CAWSGGWAYEQYF. CDR3 nucleotides: TGTGCCTGGAGTGGAGGGTGGGCCTACGAGCAGTACTTC.

The chain recombines TRBV27 with TRBJ2-7; 11 nucleotides match TRBD2. Germline V lookup: CDR1 MNHEY, CDR2 SMNVEV (reference sequence). V was pared by 3 bases and J by 4 bases, with 11 bases of the junction left unmatched. The length of the CDR3 is 17 residues. The CDR3 DNA reads TGTGCCAGCAGTTTCCTGAGCTTAGCGGGGGGGCCGTACGAGCAGTACTTC. Protein product: CASSFLSLAGGPYEQYF.

This sequence joins TRBV5-1 and TRBJ1-2, with 7 bases identical to TRBD1. The length of the CDR3 is 15 residues. Germline CDR1 is SGHRS and CDR2 is YFSETQ. With V trimmed by 4 bases and J by 4 bases, 10 bases remained unmatched. DNA for the CDR3: TGCGCCAGCAGCACCTGGGACAGAAAAACCTATGGCTACACCTTC. Protein sequence: CASSTWDRKTYGYTF.

This clone occurred a few times. The CDR3 sequence is CASSQDLEQVYEQYF. The CDR3 DNA sequence: TGCGCCAGCAGCCAAGATCTTGAACAGGTCTACGAGCAGTACTTC. The chain joins TRBV4-3 to TRBJ2-7; tentatively, D is TRBD1 (5 bases). The V and J ends lost 0 bases and 3 bases respectively, with 12 bases between them. CDR3 size: 15 residues. Germline CDR1 and CDR2: LGHNA and YSLEER.

This chain uses TRBV6-6 with TRBJ2-1; 7 nucleotides match TRBD2. Unmatched junction bases numbered 5, after V lost 7 bases and J lost 5 bases. The germline gives CDR1 MNHNY, CDR2 SVGAGI (reference sequence). This CDR3 has 13 amino acids. The CDR3 spells CASTSGGDNEQFF. CDR3 nucleotide sequence: TGTGCCAGCACCTCTGGGGGGGACAATGAGCAGTTCTTC.

This clone was found once. J is TRBJ2-3 and V is TRBV7-7, with 8 bases aligning to TRBD2. The CDR3 is 14 amino acids. Per germline, CDR1 SSHAT and CDR2 FNYEAQ (reference sequence). Germline trimming cut 1 base from V and 6 bases from J; bases unmatched to any gene: 3. The CDR3 nucleotides read TGTGCCAGCAGCTTAGGAGCGGGGGCCGATACGCAGTATTTT. Protein sequence: CASSLGAGADTQYF.

The chain recombines TRBV19 with TRBJ1-2; weak D call: TRBD1 (6 bases). Germline assignment: CDR1 LNHDA and CDR2 SQIVND (reference sequence). The V end was cut by 5 bases, the J end by 3 bases, with 16 bases between. The CDR3 has 15 amino acids. CDR3 sequence (DNA): TGTGCCAGTAGTGCAACCAGGGGTGTCGACTATGGCTACACCTTC. Encoded protein: CASSATRGVDYGYTF.

The genes are TRBV5-4 and TRBJ2-1, with D possibly matching TRBD2 (6 bases). CDR1 is SGHNT and CDR2 is YYREEE in the germline V gene (reference sequence). CDR3 length equals 18 residues. Between the trimmed V and J ends, which lost 0 bases and 0 bases, there was a span of 16 bases. The CDR3 sequence: CASSLVPGTVSSYNEQFF. CDR3 bases: TGTGCCAGCAGCTTGGTACCCGGGACTGTAAGCTCCTACAATGAGCAGTTCTTC.

In this sample, this clone turned up many times. CDR3 DNA sequence: TGTGCCAGCAGCCCTAGTAAGCCCCAGCATTTT. As protein: CASSPSKPQHF. The chain recombines TRBV9 with TRBJ1-5; D not resolved. Germline V gene data show CDR1 as SGDLS and CDR2 as YYNGEE. V was cut by 4 bases and J by 8 bases, with 7 bases left in between. The CDR3 spans 11 residues.

This chain connects TRBV9 to TRBJ2-3, with TRBD2 identical over 9 bases. The CDR3 runs 17 residues. V lost 0 bases to trimming and J lost 3 bases; unmatched junction nucleotides: 8. Germline lookup yields CDR1 SGDLS and CDR2 YYNGEE. Here the CDR3 reads CASSVGVAGGPTDTQYF. CDR3 DNA sequence: TGTGCCAGCAGCGTAGGAGTGGCGGGGGGGCCGACAGATACGCAGTATTTT. Full variable domain (remainder filled in from reference TRBV9 and TRBJ2-3): DSGVTQTPKHLITATGQRVTLRCSPRSGDLSVYWYQQSLDQGLQFLIQYYNGEERAKGNILERFSAQQFPDLHSELNLSSLELGDSALYFCASSVGVAGGPTDTQYFGPGTRLTVL.

This chain uses TRBV4-1 with TRBJ2-7, with 12 bases lining up with TRBD2. The CDR3 consists of 15 residues. V lost 2 bases, J lost 2 bases, and 1 base stayed unmatched. Germline V gene data show CDR1 as MGHRA and CDR2 as YSYEKL. The CDR3 is CASSQLAGGPYEQYF. CDR3 DNA sequence: TGCGCCAGCAGCCAACTAGCGGGGGGGCCCTACGAGCAGTACTTC.

This clone was recorded once. V is TRBV13 and J is TRBJ2-3; a weak D match, TRBD2 (7 bases). This CDR3 contains 16 residues. Between the trimmed V and J ends, which lost 4 bases and 5 bases, there was a span of 19 bases. CDR1 is PRHDT and CDR2 is FYEKMQ in the germline V gene (reference sequence). The CDR3 nucleotides read TGTGCCAGCAGCTCCCCTCTCGGGGGGCAGGAAGATACGCAGTATTTT. Its protein is CASSSPLGGQEDTQYF.

The chain links TRBV25-1 to TRBJ2-1, with a tentative D call TRBD1 (5 bases). V lost 9 bases to trimming and J lost 6 bases, with 18 bases between them. The CDR3 totals 14 residues. Germline CDR1 and CDR2: MGHDK and SYGVNS. CDR3 residues: CASAQARASNEQFF. The CDR3 DNA follows: TGTGCCAGTGCACAGGCTAGGGCTTCCAATGAGCAGTTCTTC.